This TCR beta chain derives from a study of blood T cell repertoires in COVID-19. Study in general: The samples span acute and convalescent COVID-19 from the United States, Italy and Spain. Nucleic acid was either cDNA or gDNA, and it came from T cells, B-cell-depleted T cells, or PBMCs.

This CDR3 is built from 13 residues. Germline V gene data show CDR1 as MNHEY and CDR2 as SMNVEV (reference sequence). Trimming stripped 4 bases from V and 3 bases from J, with 10 bases between. Per the study methods: Amplifying reference gene primers gave estimates of nucleated cell counts. This table comes from immunoSEQ multiplex PCR, and its TCRdb copy is limited to in-frame clones, with some not included. That table is the source of V, J and clone size, and D and trimming were worked out from the DNA. This repertoire shows 190,000 or so clones, around 87% found once; its top ten account for roughly 2.5%.

Sequencing input: peripheral blood. The chain uses TRBV27 and TRBJ2-7; maybe TRBD2 (6 bases). The clonotype was recovered from a man aged 35 to 55 with active or convalescent COVID-19. In DNA form, the CDR3 reads TGTGCCAGCAGTTGGCTGCGGGGCTACGAGCAGTACTTC. It is translated as CASSWLRGYEQYF.